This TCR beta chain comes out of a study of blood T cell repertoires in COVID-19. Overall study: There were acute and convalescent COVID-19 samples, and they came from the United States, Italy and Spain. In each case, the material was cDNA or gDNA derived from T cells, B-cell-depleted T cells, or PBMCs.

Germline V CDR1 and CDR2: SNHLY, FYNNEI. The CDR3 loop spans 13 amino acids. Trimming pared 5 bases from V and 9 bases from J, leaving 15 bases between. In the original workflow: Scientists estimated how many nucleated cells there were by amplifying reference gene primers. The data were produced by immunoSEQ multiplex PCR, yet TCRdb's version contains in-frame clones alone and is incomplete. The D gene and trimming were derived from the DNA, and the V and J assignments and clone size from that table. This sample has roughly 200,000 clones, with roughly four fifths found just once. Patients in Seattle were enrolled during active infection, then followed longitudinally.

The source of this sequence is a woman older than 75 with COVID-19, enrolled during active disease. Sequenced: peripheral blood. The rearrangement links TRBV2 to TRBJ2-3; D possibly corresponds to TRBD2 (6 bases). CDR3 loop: CASSFDWAGTQYF. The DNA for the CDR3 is TGTGCCAGCAGTTTCGACTGGGCGGGAACGCAGTATTTT.